Included here is one T cell receptor beta chain sequence, with context. What it binds is not known. This record belongs to a study of vaccination and CD4 T cells after COVID-19. The V gene lost 1 base and the J gene lost 1 base, with 5 bases spanning the gap. From germline, CDR1 is SGHNT and CDR2 YYREEE (reference sequence). The CDR3 extends over 13 amino acids. Researchers used the Oncomine TCR Beta short-read assay to sequence DNA from cultured CD4+ T cells. TCRdb called the PCR reads again in MiXCR, with one record for every CDR3 protein. The data contain approximately 12,000 distinct CDR3 sequences, less than 55% of them singletons. Treatment indicated: approximately nine-day PBMC culture with coronavirus spike peptide pools or control peptides (ViraFEST assay). Expansion of antigen-specific T cells with peptide pools by ViraFEST preceded sequencing of TCRs. IL-2 (around 10 IU/ml) and peptide pools (about 10 ug/ml) were added to cultures of approximately 2 million PBMCs per well.

The TCR originated in a human donor with COVID-19. The sequenced sample consisted of cultured CD4+ T cells from blood. The rearrangement uses TRBV5-4 and TRBJ1-1; D remains ambiguous. CDR3 region: CASSLRENTEAFF. For the CDR3, the DNA is TGTGCCAGCAGCTTGAGGGAGAACACTGAAGCTTTCTTT.